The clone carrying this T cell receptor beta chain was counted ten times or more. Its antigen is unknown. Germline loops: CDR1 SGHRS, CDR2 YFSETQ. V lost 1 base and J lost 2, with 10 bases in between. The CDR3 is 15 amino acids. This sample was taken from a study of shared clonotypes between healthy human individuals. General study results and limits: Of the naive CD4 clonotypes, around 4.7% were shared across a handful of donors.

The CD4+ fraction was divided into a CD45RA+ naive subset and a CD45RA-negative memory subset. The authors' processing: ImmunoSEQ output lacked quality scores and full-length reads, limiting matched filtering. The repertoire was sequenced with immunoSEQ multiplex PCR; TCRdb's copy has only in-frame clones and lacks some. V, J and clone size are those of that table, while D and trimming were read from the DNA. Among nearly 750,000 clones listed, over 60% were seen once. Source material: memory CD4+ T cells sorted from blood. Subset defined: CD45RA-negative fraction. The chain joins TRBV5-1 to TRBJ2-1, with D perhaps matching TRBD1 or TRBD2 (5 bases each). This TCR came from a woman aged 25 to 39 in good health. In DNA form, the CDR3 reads TGCGCCAGCAGCTTGATGGGGGAGCCCTACAATGAGCAGTTCTTC. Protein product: CASSLMGEPYNEQFF.